This is a list of T cell receptor beta chains from one sample in a study of shared T cell receptors in the human thymus. Profiled with immunoSEQ multiplex PCR; TCRdb holds only in-frame clones, not every one. The table has some 720,000 clones, over 75% seen once. The sample was also linked to a second study, of human thymus T cells.

Sequenced material: thymocytes. The source is a boy in the first two years of life with a congenital heart defect. Both conserved end residues are part of each CDR3. D genes are given only for firm matches. Rows give clone size only sometimes, using once, few, many, or a class for an expanded clone.

>TRBJ1-2|TRBV7-6|.|TRBD1
TGTGCCAGCAGCCCCGGCCAAGGACAGGGGAGTAACTATGGCTACACCTTC
CASSPGQGQGSNYGYTF
>TRBJ2-5|TRBV27|.|TRBD2
TGTGCCAGCAGTCGACAGGTTGGGGCGCGGGAGGGCCAGGAGACCCAGTACTTC
CASSRQVGAREGQETQYF
>TRBJ1-1|TRBV7-6|.|.
TGTGCCAGCAGCCTTCGAGGGGGTGTGGTGAACACTGAAGCTTTCTTT
CASSLRGGVVNTEAFF
>TRBJ2-7|TRBV19|.|TRBD1
TGTGCCAGTCGAGGGACAGGGGGCTACGAGCAGTACTTC
CASRGTGGYEQYF
>TRBJ2-2|TRBV11-2|.|TRBD2
TGTGCCAGCAGCCCACGGACTAGCGGGAGGCGCGGGGAGCTGTTTTTT
CASSPRTSGRRGELFF
>TRBJ2-5|TRBV27|.|.
TGTGCCAGCAGTTCATACACCCTCCTAGAGACCCAGTACTTC
CASSSYTLLETQYF
>TRBJ1-3|TRBV4-2|.|.
TGTGCCAGCAGCCAAGCAAAGGGGTTTAATGAGAGAAACACCATATATTTT
CASSQAKGFNERNTIYF
>TRBJ2-1|TRBV6-5|.|TRBD2
TGTGCCAGCAGTGGTTCTAGCGGGACGGGCAATGAGCAGTTCTTC
CASSGSSGTGNEQFF
>TRBJ2-7|TRBV11-2|.|.
TGTGCCAGCACGCGAAAATACGAGCAGTACTTC
CASTRKYEQYF
>TRBJ1-1|TRBV4-3|.|.
TGCGCCAGCAGCCCCCAAAGGGGGAACACTGAAGCTTTCTTT
CASSPQRGNTEAFF
>TRBJ2-7|TRBV11-3|.|TRBD1
TGTGCCAGCAGCTTAAGAAGGGGGCGGCCGCCCCACGAGCAGTACTTC
CASSLRRGRPPHEQYF
>TRBJ2-7|TRBV6-1|.|.
TGTGCCAGCAGTGGGGGGGATAGCCATACCTCCTACGAGCAGTACTTC
CASSGGDSHTSYEQYF
>TRBJ2-7|TRBV2|.|.
TGTGCCAGCAGTGTCAGGGTAGCCTACGAGCAGTACTTC
CASSVRVAYEQYF
>TRBJ2-7|TRBV6-4|.|.
TGTGCCAGCAGTGACTCGTCCGGGATCTGGAACGAGCAGTACTTC
CASSDSSGIWNEQYF
>TRBJ2-7|TRBV18|.|TRBD1
TGTGCCAGCTCACCTACCGCCTGGACAGGCCTAACCCTCTACGAGCAGTACTTC
CASSPTAWTGLTLYEQYF
>TRBJ2-6|TRBV19|.|TRBD2
TGTGCCAGTAGTATAGCGGGAGGCCTCTCTGGGGCCAACGTCCTGACTTTC
CASSIAGGLSGANVLTF
>TRBJ2-1|TRBV2|once|TRBD2
TGTGCCAGCAGTGTTGAGCGGGAGGGCCCCGGTGAGCAGTTCTTC
CASSVEREGPGEQFF
>TRBJ2-3|TRBV6-1|.|TRBD2
TGTGCCAGCAGTGATGCAGGACGGGAGGGCCGGTTTGGTGATACGCAGTATTTT
CASSDAGREGRFGDTQYF
>TRBJ2-7|TRBV11-2|.|TRBD1
TGTGCCAGCAGCCCGACAGGGAACCTTACCTACGAGCAGTACTTC
CASSPTGNLTYEQYF
>TRBJ2-2|TRBV19|.|TRBD2
TGTGCCAGTACCCCCAGAGCGGGGGACACCGGGGAGCTGTTTTTT
CASTPRAGDTGELFF
>TRBJ2-1|TRBV2|.|TRBD2
TGTGCCAGCAATGGTAGCGGGCTTTACAATGAGCAGTTCTTC
CASNGSGLYNEQFF
>TRBJ1-2|TRBV5-4|few|.
TGTGCCAGCAGCTTGTGGGCCAGGGAGGGGGACTATGGCTACACCTTC
CASSLWAREGDYGYTF
>TRBJ2-7|TRBV28|once|TRBD1
TGTGCCAGCAGCCTGCGGACAGGGCCCAGAGGGAGCTACGAGCAGTACTTC
CASSLRTGPRGSYEQYF
>TRBJ2-7|TRBV4-1|few|.
TGCGCCAGCAGCCTCGAGACACCGTACGAGCAGTACTTC
CASSLETPYEQYF
>TRBJ2-1|TRBV5-1|.|.
TGCGCCAGCAGCTTGAGCGGGTGCTCATCCTACAATGAGCAGTTCTTC
CASSLSGCSSYNEQFF
>TRBJ2-1|TRBV7-6|.|TRBD2
TGTGCCAGCAGCTGGGGACTAGCGGGGGATGAGCAGTTCTTC
CASSWGLAGDEQFF
>TRBJ2-7|TRBV5-4|few|TRBD2
TGTGCCAGCAGGCATGGCCCTACTGGCGCGGGAGTCGTCTCCTACGAGCAGTACTTC
CASRHGPTGAGVVSYEQYF
>TRBJ2-5|TRBV29-1|once|.
TGCAGGGGGCGGGGGGGGACAGGGGCGGACCAAGAGACCCAGTACTTC
CRGRGGTGADQETQYF
>TRBJ2-7|TRBV28|once|TRBD2
TGTGCCAGCAGTTTAGCTCTGAAACTAGCGGGACCTGTCTACGGCGAGCAGTACTTC
CASSLALKLAGPVYGEQYF
>TRBJ2-7|TRBV4-3|.|TRBD2
TGCGCCAGCAGCCCCCCGCTAGCGGGAGCGGGCGAGCAGTACTTC
CASSPPLAGAGEQYF
>TRBJ2-7|TRBV6-6|once|TRBD1
TGTGCCAGCAGGGACAGGGTAAGCTCCTACGAGCAGTACTTC
CASRDRVSSYEQYF
>TRBJ2-2|TRBV10-1|.|TRBD2
TGCGCCAGTGCGGGAGGGCCGACCGGGGAGCTGTTTTTT
CASAGGPTGELFF
>TRBJ1-5|TRBV6-1|.|TRBD1
TGTGCCAGCAGGGGGACAGGGGGCAATCAGCCCCAGCATTTT
CASRGTGGNQPQHF
>TRBJ2-6|TRBV13|.|TRBD2
TGTGCCAGCAGCTTGGTTCAGGGAGGGCCTCGCTCTGGGGCCAACGTCCTGACTTTC
CASSLVQGGPRSGANVLTF
>TRBJ2-2|TRBV6-1|.|TRBD2
TGTGCCAGCAGTGAAGCGGCTAGCGGGAATAGGAAGGGCGGGGAGCTGTTTTTT
CASSEAASGNRKGGELFF
>TRBJ2-3|TRBV11-3|.|.
TGTGCCAGCAGTTCCCAGGGCACAGATACGCAGTATTTT
CASSSQGTDTQYF
>TRBJ2-3|TRBV14|.|.
TGTGCCAGCAGCTCCCCAGGGCCCTCTAGCACAGATACGCAGTATTTT
CASSSPGPSSTDTQYF
>TRBJ2-1|TRBV4-1|.|TRBD1
TGCGCCAGCAGCCACGGGACAGGGGGCCCCTACAATGAGCAGTTCTTC
CASSHGTGGPYNEQFF
>TRBJ2-4|TRBV28|.|.
TGTGCCAGCAGCACTCCCAAAAGGGGGGGAATAGCCAAAAACATTCAGTACTTC
CASSTPKRGGIAKNIQYF
>TRBJ1-2|TRBV7-2|.|TRBD1
TGTGCCAGCAGCTTGGGCAGGGGGCGGATTGGCTACACCTTC
CASSLGRGRIGYTF
>TRBJ1-5|TRBV28|.|TRBD1
TGTGCCAGCAGTTCCCGGACAGGCCGCCAGCCCCAGCATTTT
CASSSRTGRQPQHF
>TRBJ2-3|TRBV6-1|.|TRBD2
TGTGCCAGCAGTGGGTCAACGGGACTAGCAACAGATACGCAGTATTTT
CASSGSTGLATDTQYF
>TRBJ2-3|TRBV30|once|.
TGTGCCTGGAAAGGCGACTCCGCGACAGCCACAGATACGCAGTATTTT
CAWKGDSATATDTQYF
>TRBJ1-1|TRBV11-2|.|.
TGTGCCAGCAGCTTAGGTGGAGGGCGCACTGAAGCTTTCTTT
CASSLGGGRTEAFF
>TRBJ2-5|TRBV27|.|.
TGTGCCAGCAGTTTACGCCCAGGGGCTCAGTACCAAGAGACCCAGTACTTC
CASSLRPGAQYQETQYF
>TRBJ2-4|TRBV15|.|.
TGTGCCACCAGCGACGAGGGCGGGGTAGCCAAAAACATTCAGTACTTC
CATSDEGGVAKNIQYF
>TRBJ1-2|TRBV6-1|.|.
TGTGCCAGCAGACCAAAACACTTTCAGGGTGACGGCTACACCTTC
CASRPKHFQGDGYTF
>TRBJ2-1|TRBV9|.|.
TGTGCCAGCAGCGTAGAGGGGGGAGGGGATGAGCAGTTCTTC
CASSVEGGGDEQFF
>TRBJ2-3|TRBV7-2|.|TRBD2
TGTGCCAGCAGCTTAGGGACTAGCGGGAGGGGGGCAAGCACAGATACGCAGTATTTT
CASSLGTSGRGASTDTQYF
>TRBJ2-2|TRBV4-3|.|TRBD2
TGCGCCAGCAGCCAGGGGACTAGCCCCGGGGAGCTGTTTTTT
CASSQGTSPGELFF
>TRBJ2-1|TRBV13|.|.
TGTGCCAGCAGCCGGGACAACAATGAGCAGTTCTTC
CASSRDNNEQFF
>TRBJ2-3|TRBV2|.|TRBD2
TGTGCCAGCAGTGTTAGCGGGAGCACAGATACGCAGTATTTT
CASSVSGSTDTQYF
>TRBJ2-4|TRBV29-1|.|.
TGCAGCCCAACGGGAGTCCACATTCAGTACTTC
CSPTGVHIQYF
>TRBJ2-5|TRBV11-3|.|.
TGTGCCATCGGGGAGGGGGAAGAGACCCAGTACTTC
CAIGEGEETQYF